These T cell receptor beta chains were read from a single sample in a study of T-cell reconstitution after alpha-beta-depleted transplantation in children. TCRdb fed the PCR reads into MiXCR, producing one record per CDR3 protein. The sample contains a few hundred thousand distinct CDR3 sequences, 10% to 13% of which appear only once. The sample was PBMCs from the stem cell graft donor, taken from the stem cell graft. These receptors were taken from a human donor who donated a stem cell graft to a child with acute lymphoblastic leukemia. The CDR3 runs from the conserved cysteine through the conserved F or W. The D gene is left open where the match is weak. Expanded clones get a size class; other rows say once, few or many, or leave the size out.

D,length,V,size,J,CDR3,DNA
TRBD2,15,TRBV6-5,NA,TRBJ2-1,CASSYGAGGRNEQFF,TGTGCCAGCAGTTACGGTGCGGGAGGGCGCAATGAGCAGTTCTTC
NA,19,TRBV12-5,few,TRBJ2-5,CASGLAPRGEGLPQETQYF,TGTGCTAGTGGTTTGGCCCCCAGGGGTGAGGGCTTACCACAAGAGACCCAGTACTTC
TRBD1,18,TRBV18,few,TRBJ1-1,CASSLYGQGASGWTEAFF,TGTGCCAGCTCCCTTTATGGACAGGGTGCTTCGGGGTGGACTGAAGCTTTCTTT
NA,15,TRBV2,NA,TRBJ1-5,CASRGQIHSNQPQHF,TGTGCCAGCAGGGGGCAGATACATAGCAATCAGCCCCAGCATTTT
NA,14,TRBV7-2,NA,TRBJ1-1,CASSLAWSGAGAFF,TGTGCCAGCAGCTTAGCGTGGTCGGGAGCAGGAGCTTTCTTT
NA,12,TRBV7-8,few,TRBJ2-3,CASSLGTGAQYF,TGTGCCAGCAGCTTAGGGACTGGTGCGCAGTATTTT
TRBD1,20,TRBV5-1,few,TRBJ1-1,CASSLTPPGTGGAVSTEAFF,TGCGCCAGCAGCCTTACCCCCCCCGGGACAGGGGGCGCGGTGAGCACTGAAGCTTTCTTT
TRBD2,17,TRBV4-3,few,TRBJ2-1,CASSQDRGLAVYNEQFF,TGCGCCAGCAGCCAAGATAGGGGACTAGCGGTCTACAATGAGCAGTTCTTC
TRBD1,19,TRBV9,many,TRBJ2-2,CASSLSGTGFGKNTGELFF,TGTGCCAGCAGCCTCAGCGGGACAGGGTTCGGGAAGAACACCGGGGAGCTGTTTTTT
TRBD1,16,TRBV19,NA,TRBJ1-5,CASSITPTGVHQPQHF,TGTGCCAGTAGTATAACACCGACAGGGGTGCATCAGCCCCAGCATTTT
NA,12,TRBV7-2,few,TRBJ2-1,CASSLALNRGVF,TGTGCCAGCAGCTTAGCCCTCAACCGCGGGGTCTTC
NA,15,TRBV12-3/TRBV12-4,many,TRBJ1-1,CASTPRGGADTEAFF,TGTGCCAGCACTCCCCGTGGGGGGGCGGACACTGAAGCTTTCTTT
TRBD1,13,TRBV12-3/TRBV12-4,few,TRBJ1-5,CATTGGMGQPQHF,TGTGCCACAACAGGGGGCATGGGGCAGCCCCAGCATTTT
NA,14,TRBV15,few,TRBJ2-2,CATSRASATGELFF,TGTGCCACCAGCAGGGCTAGCGCCACCGGGGAGCTGTTTTTT
NA,13,TRBV29-1,many,TRBJ2-1,CSVQGGIYNEQFF,TGCAGCGTTCAGGGCGGGATATACAATGAGCAGTTCTTC
TRBD2,15,TRBV7-2,NA,TRBJ2-7,CASSLPVGGQYEQYF,TGTGCCAGCAGCTTACCAGTGGGAGGGCAATACGAGCAGTACTTC
NA,11,TRBV2,NA,TRBJ2-1,CASMPLNEQFF,TGTGCCAGCATGCCGTTAAATGAGCAGTTCTTC
NA,15,TRBV10-3,NA,TRBJ2-2,CAISGRQGSAGELFF,TGTGCCATCAGTGGAAGGCAGGGAAGTGCAGGGGAGCTGTTTTTT
TRBD1,13,TRBV6-1,many,TRBJ1-2,CASSLDRDYGYTF,TGTGCCAGCAGCCTGGACAGGGACTATGGCTACACCTTC
NA,13,TRBV7-2,many,TRBJ2-3,CASSRKWGDTQYF,TGTGCCAGCAGCCGGAAATGGGGAGATACGCAGTATTTT
NA,13,TRBV28,few,TRBJ1-2,CASTRRSLRGYTF,TGTGCCAGCACCCGGAGGTCCTTGAGAGGGTACACCTTC
NA,14,TRBV20-1,few,TRBJ1-1,CSAQGWGRLTEAFF,TGCAGTGCCCAAGGGTGGGGGCGTTTAACTGAAGCTTTCTTT
NA,13,TRBV2,many,TRBJ1-2,CASSPGLNNGYTF,TGTGCCAGCAGCCCGGGGTTAAATAATGGCTACACCTTC
TRBD1,16,TRBV12-3/TRBV12-4,NA,TRBJ1-6,CASSPGPAGGTSPLHF,TGTGCCAGCAGTCCAGGTCCCGCAGGGGGCACTTCACCCCTCCACTTT